This T cell receptor beta chain was sequenced for a study of blood T cells in healthy people across ages. This clonotype was detected a few times. Together with a sample-barcoded 5' primer, a J-beta primer mix was included in a second PCR lasting about 6 to 12 cycles. From each sample, at least 2.5 million paired-end reads containing CDR3 were obtained. TCRdb re-analysed the 5' RACE reads in MiXCR, keeping a single row per CDR3 protein. The repertoire holds about 640,000 distinct CDR3 sequences, with around 38% as singletons. This CDR3 is 13 amino acids long. Germline values: CDR1 SGHAT, CDR2 FQNNGV. The ends were cut back, 8 bases at V and 11 bases at J, with 21 bases in the middle.

This clonotype was obtained from a man older than 75 in good health. The source material was blood. The genes are TRBV11-2 and TRBJ2-5, with D perhaps TRBD2 (5 bases). The CDR3 coding sequence is TGTGCCAGCCATCGGGGAGTGGTGGATGAGCAGTACTTC. This translates into CASHRGVVDEQYF.